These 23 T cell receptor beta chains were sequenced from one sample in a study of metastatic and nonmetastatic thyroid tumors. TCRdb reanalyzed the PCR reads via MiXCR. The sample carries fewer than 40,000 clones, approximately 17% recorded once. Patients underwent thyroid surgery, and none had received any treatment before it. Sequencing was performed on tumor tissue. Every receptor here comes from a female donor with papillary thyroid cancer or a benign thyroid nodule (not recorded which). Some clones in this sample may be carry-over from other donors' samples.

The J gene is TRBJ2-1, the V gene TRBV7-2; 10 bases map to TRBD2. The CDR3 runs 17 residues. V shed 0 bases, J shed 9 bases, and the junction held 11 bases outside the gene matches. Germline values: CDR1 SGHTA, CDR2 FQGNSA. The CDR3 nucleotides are TGTGCCAGCAGCTTAGCGGTGAGCGGGGGGGCCTCTATTGAGCAGTTCTTC. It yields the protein CASSLAVSGGASIEQFF.

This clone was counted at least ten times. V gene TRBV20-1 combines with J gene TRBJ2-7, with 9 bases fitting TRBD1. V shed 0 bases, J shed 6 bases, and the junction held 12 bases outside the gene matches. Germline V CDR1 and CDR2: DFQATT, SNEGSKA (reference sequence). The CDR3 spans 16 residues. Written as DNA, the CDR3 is TGCAGTGCTAGAGAATGGAGAGACAGGGGGGTCGGCGAGCAGTACTTC. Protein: CSAREWRDRGVGEQYF.

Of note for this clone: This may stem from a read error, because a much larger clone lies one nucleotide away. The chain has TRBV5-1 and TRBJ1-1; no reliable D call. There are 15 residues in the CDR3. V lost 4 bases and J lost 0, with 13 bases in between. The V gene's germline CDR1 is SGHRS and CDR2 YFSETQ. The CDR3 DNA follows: TGCGCCAGCAGCCCTAGGACGGGAATGAACACTGAAGCTTTCTTT. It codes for CASSPRTGMNTEAFF.

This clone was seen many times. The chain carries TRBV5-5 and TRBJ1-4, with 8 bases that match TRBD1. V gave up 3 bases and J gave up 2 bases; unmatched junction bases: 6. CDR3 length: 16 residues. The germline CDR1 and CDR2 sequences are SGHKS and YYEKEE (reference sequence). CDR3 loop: CASSWGDRGTNEKLFF. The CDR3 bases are TGTGCCAGCAGCTGGGGTGACAGGGGCACTAATGAAAAACTGTTTTTT.

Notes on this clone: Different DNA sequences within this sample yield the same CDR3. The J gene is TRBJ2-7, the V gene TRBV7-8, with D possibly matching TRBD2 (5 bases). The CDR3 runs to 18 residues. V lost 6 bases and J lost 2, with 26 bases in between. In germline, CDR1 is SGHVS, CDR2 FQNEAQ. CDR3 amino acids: CASSQRTLAGVSAYEQYF. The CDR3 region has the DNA TGTGCCAGCAGTCAAAGAACGCTAGCTGGGGTATCGGCCTACGAGCAGTACTTC.

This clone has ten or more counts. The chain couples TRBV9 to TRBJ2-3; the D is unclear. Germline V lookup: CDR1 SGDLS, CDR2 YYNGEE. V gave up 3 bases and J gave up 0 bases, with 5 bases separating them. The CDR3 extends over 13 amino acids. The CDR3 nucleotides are TGTGCCAGCAGCGGGTACAGCACAGATACGCAGTATTTT. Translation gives CASSGYSTDTQYF.

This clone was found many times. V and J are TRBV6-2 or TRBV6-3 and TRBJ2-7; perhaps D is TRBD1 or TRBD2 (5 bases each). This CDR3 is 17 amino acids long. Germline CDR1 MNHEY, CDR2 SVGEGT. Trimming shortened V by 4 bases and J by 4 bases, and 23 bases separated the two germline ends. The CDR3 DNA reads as TGTGCCAGCAGTTCGACGCCCCCTTCCGGGACCCTTTACGAGCAGTACTTC. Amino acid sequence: CASSSTPPSGTLYEQYF.

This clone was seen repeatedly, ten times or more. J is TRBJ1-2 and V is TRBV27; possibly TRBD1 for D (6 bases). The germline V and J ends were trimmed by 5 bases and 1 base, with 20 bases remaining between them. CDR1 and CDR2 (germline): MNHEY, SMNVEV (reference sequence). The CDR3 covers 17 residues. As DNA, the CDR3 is TGTGCCAGCAGTACCTTACAGGGCGGCGTACTTAACTATGGCTACACCTTC. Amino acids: CASSTLQGGVLNYGYTF.

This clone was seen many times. Here the CDR3 DNA reads TGCAGTGCCACACTGACAGCCAACTACGAGCAGTACTTC. Translating it yields CSATLTANYEQYF. V is TRBV20-1 and J is TRBJ2-7, with D perhaps TRBD1 (5 bases). Germline V gene lookup returns CDR1 DFQATT and CDR2 SNEGSKA (reference sequence). The CDR3 totals 13 residues. V was clipped by 6 bases and J by 3 bases, with 15 bases between them.

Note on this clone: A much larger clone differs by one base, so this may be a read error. CDR3 DNA: TGTGCCAGCAGCAACTCACCCGGGACAAATGACCCTTCAAACATTCAGTACTTC. Translating gives CASSNSPGTNDPSNIQYF. This chain uses TRBV11-1 with TRBJ2-4, with a possible D match to TRBD1 (6 bases). The germline V and J ends were trimmed by 5 bases and 6 bases, with 26 bases remaining between them. Germline V gene lookup returns CDR1 SGHAT and CDR2 FQDESV (reference sequence). CDR3 length: 18 amino acids. The full variable domain, rest sourced from reference TRBV11-1 and TRBJ2-4, is EAEVAQSPRYKITEKSQAVAFWCDPISGHATLYWYRQILGQGPELLVQFQDESVVDDSQLPKDRFSAERLKGVDSTLKIQPAELGDSAMYLCASSNSPGTNDPSNIQYFGAGTRLSVL.

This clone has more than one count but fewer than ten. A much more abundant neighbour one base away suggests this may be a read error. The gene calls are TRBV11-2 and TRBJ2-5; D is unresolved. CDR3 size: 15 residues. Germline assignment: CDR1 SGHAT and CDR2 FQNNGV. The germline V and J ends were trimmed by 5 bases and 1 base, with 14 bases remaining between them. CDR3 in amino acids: CASSTGKAIQETQYF. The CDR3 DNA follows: TGTGCCAGCAGCACCGGAAAGGCGATCCAAGAGACCCAGTACTTC.

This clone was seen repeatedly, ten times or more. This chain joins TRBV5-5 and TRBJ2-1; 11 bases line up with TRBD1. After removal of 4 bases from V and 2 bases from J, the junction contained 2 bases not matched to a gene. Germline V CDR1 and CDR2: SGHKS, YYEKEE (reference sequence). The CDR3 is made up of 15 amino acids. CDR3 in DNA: TGTGCCAGCAGCGGACAGGGGGCGGCCTACAATGAGCAGTTCTTC. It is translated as CASSGQGAAYNEQFF.

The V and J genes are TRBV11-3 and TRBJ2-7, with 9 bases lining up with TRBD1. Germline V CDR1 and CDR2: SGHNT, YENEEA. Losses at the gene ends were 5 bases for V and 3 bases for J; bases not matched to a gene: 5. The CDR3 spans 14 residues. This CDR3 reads CASSPRDRDYEQYF. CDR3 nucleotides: TGTGCCAGCAGCCCCCGGGACAGGGACTACGAGCAGTACTTC.

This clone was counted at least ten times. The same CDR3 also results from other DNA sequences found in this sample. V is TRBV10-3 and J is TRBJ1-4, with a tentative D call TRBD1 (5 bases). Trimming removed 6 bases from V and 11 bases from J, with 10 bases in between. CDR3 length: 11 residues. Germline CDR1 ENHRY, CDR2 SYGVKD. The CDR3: CAIRGGGKLFF. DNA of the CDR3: TGTGCCATCAGGGGCGGGGGGAAACTGTTTTTT.

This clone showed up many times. CDR3 coding DNA: TGTGCCAGCTCTCCGAACCCGCTCGGGGATTCCTATAATTCACCCCTCCACTTT. Protein sequence: CASSPNPLGDSYNSPLHF. The chain uses TRBV18 and TRBJ1-6; D ambiguous. This CDR3 comprises 18 residues. Trimming shortened V by 6 bases and J by 1 base, and 19 bases separated the two germline ends. CDR1 is KGHSH, CDR2 LQKENI, per germline.

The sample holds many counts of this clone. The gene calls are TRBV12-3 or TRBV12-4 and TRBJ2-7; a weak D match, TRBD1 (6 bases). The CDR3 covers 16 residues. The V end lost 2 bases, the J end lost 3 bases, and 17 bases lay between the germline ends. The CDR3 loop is CASSLSNRDPHYEQYF. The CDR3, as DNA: TGTGCCAGCAGTTTATCGAACAGGGACCCACACTACGAGCAGTACTTC.

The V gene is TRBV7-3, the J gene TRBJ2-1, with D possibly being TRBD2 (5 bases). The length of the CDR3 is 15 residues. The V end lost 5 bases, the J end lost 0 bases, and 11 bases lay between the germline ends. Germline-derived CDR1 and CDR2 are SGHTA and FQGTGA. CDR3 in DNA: TGTGCCAGCAGCCTGGACTCAAGCTCCTACAATGAGCAGTTCTTC. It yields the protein CASSLDSSSYNEQFF. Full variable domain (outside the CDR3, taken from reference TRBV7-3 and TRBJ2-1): GAGVSQTPSNKVTEKGKYVELRCDPISGHTALYWYRQSLGQGPEFLIYFQGTGAADDSGLPNDRFFAVRPEGSVSTLKIQRTERGDSAVYLCASSLDSSSYNEQFFGPGTRLTVL.

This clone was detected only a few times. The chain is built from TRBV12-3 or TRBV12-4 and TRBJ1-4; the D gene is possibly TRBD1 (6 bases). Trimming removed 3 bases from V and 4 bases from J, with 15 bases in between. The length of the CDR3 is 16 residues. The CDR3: CASSFPGHTNNEKLFF. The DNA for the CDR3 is TGTGCCAGCAGTTTCCCGGGACACACCAATAATGAAAAACTGTTTTTT.

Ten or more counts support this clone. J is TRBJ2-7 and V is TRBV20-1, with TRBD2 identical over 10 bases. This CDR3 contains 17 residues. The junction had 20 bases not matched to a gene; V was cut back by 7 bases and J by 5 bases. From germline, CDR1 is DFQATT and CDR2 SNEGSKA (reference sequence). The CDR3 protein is CSGGSPAGGLGPNEQYF. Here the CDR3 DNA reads TGCAGTGGGGGGTCTCCAGCGGGAGGGCTAGGCCCCAACGAGCAGTACTTC.

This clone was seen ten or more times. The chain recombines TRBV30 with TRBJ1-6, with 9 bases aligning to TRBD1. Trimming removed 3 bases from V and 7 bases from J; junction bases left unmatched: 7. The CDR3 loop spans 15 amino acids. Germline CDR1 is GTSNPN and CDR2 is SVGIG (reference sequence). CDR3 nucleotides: TGTGCCTGGAGCGGTCCCGGACAGGGGAATTCACCCCTCCACTTT. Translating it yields CAWSGPGQGNSPLHF. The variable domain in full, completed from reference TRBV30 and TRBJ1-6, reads SQTIHQWPATLVQPVGSPLSLECTVEGTSNPNLYWYRQAAGRGLQLLFYSVGIGQISSEVPQNLSASRPQDRQFILSSKKLLLSDSGFYLCAWSGPGQGNSPLHFGNGTRLTVT.

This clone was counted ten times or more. The CDR3 coding sequence is TGCGCCAGCAGCACCAGGACGCACCAAGAGACCCAGTACTTC. Translating gives CASSTRTHQETQYF. This sequence joins TRBV5-1 and TRBJ2-5; D is unresolved. V was clipped by 4 bases and J by 0 bases, with 10 bases between them. CDR3 length: 14 amino acids. Germline V gene data show CDR1 as SGHRS and CDR2 as YFSETQ.

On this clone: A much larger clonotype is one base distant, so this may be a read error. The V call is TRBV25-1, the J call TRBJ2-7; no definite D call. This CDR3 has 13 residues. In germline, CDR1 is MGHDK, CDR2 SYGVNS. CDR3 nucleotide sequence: TGTTCCAGCAGTGAGGCTGGTAGCTACGAGCAGTACTTC. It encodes CSSSEAGSYEQYF.

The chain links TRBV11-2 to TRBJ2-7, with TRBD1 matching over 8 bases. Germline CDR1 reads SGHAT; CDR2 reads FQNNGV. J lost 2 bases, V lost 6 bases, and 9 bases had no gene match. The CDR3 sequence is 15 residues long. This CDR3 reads CASSRRQGKAYEQYF. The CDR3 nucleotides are TGTGCCAGCAGTCGGAGACAGGGGAAGGCCTACGAGCAGTACTTC.